This TCR beta chain was obtained from a study of regulatory T cells in long-lasting Graves disease. This clonotype has a count of ten or more. Construction of the TCR beta libraries employed iRepertoire HTBI primers in conjunction with Arm-PCR of CDR3 regions. TCRdb independently ran MiXCR on the multiplex PCR reads; one entry per CDR3 protein. Altogether about 470,000 distinct CDR3 sequences are present, around 15% being singletons, with the ten largest covering 10% to 15%. The CDR3 is made up of 14 amino acids. Germline loops: CDR1 MNHEY, CDR2 SVGEGT. V was clipped by 7 bases and J by 9 bases; unmatched bases: 12. Time point specified: newly diagnosed GD, antithyroid drugs for less than 3 months. Preparation of the TCR library used RNA extracted from PBMCs. These data were also filed under a second study, of T cells in Graves' hyperthyroidism and ophthalmopathy. This second study says: First-round RT-PCR targeting the TCR CDR3 was performed with the HTBI primer set.

The J gene is TRBJ2-1, the V gene TRBV6-2 or TRBV6-3; TRBD1 agrees at 7 bases. Sequenced material: peripheral blood mononuclear cells (PBMCs), taken at new diagnosis, from a patient treated with antithyroid drugs. This clonotype was obtained from a man aged 35-49 years with Graves disease. The CDR3 sequence: CASTEGTVRGEQFF. The CDR3 nucleotides are TGTGCCAGCACAGAAGGGACAGTGAGGGGTGAGCAGTTCTTC.